These 27 T cell receptor beta chains were sequenced from one sample in a study of regulatory T cells in long-lasting Graves disease. This sample's time point: persistent/refractory GD, antithyroid drugs over 5 years with positive TRAb. RNA isolated from PBMCs was used to make the TCR library. To make TCR beta libraries, researchers used iRepertoire HTBI primers and Arm-PCR of CDR3 regions. TCRdb reprocessed the multiplex PCR reads via MiXCR and lists one record per CDR3 protein. This table has fewer than 450,000 distinct CDR3 sequences, around 20% appearing once. Material: peripheral blood mononuclear cells (PBMCs), obtained when the disease was refractory, from a patient treated with antithyroid drugs. The receptor set was obtained from a female donor with Graves disease.

This sequence joins TRBV18 and TRBJ1-5; TRBD1 matches at 7 bases. This CDR3 has 15 amino acids. With V trimmed by 5 bases and J by 5 bases, 9 bases remained unmatched. Germline V gene lookup returns CDR1 KGHSH and CDR2 LQKENI. CDR3 nucleotide sequence: TGTGCCAGCTCAACCTCGACAGGGATCGATCAGCCCCAGCATTTT. It specifies CASSTSTGIDQPQHF. Full variable domain (rest looked up from reference TRBV18 and TRBJ1-5): NAGVMQNPRHLVRRRGQEARLRCSPMKGHSHVYWYRQLPEEGLKFMVYLQKENIIDESGMPKERFSAEFPKEGPSILRIQQVVRGDSAAYFCASSTSTGIDQPQHFGDGTRLSIL.

This clonotype was observed a handful of times. This chain uses TRBV12-3 or TRBV12-4 with TRBJ2-1; 13 bases line up with TRBD2. Unmatched junction bases numbered 8, after V lost 6 bases and J lost 0 bases. The CDR3 sequence is 18 residues long. The CDR3 coding sequence is TGTGCCAGCAGCCCCGGGACTAGCGGGGAGAGCTCCTACAATGAGCAGTTCTTC. This sequence encodes CASSPGTSGESSYNEQFF.

This clonotype was seen a few times. This chain uses TRBV19 with TRBJ1-3; D uncertain. From germline, CDR1 is LNHDA and CDR2 SQIVND (reference sequence). V shed 3 bases and J shed 0 bases, with 9 bases lying between them. The CDR3 runs to 15 residues. CDR3 bases: TGTGCCAGTAGTATTCCCGGACGCTCTGGAAACACCATATATTTT. Translation gives CASSIPGRSGNTIYF. The variable domain in full, completed from reference TRBV19 and TRBJ1-3, reads DGGITQSPKYLFRKEGQNVTLSCEQNLNHDAMYWYRQDPGQGLRLIYYSQIVNDFQKGDIAEGYSVSREKKESFPLTVTSAQKNPTAFYLCASSIPGRSGNTIYFGEGSWLTVV.

This clonotype was seen only a few times. The chain recombines TRBV20-1 with TRBJ1-5; TRBD1 matches 7 bases. The germline V gene encodes CDR1 DFQATT and CDR2 SNEGSKA (reference sequence). This CDR3 has 14 amino acids. V lost 3 bases and J lost 2; bases outside the gene matches: 4. As DNA, the CDR3 is TGCAGTGCTAGGGAGACAGGGCGCAATCAGCCCCAGCATTTT. It encodes CSARETGRNQPQHF.

At least ten counts were recorded for this clonotype. The V call is TRBV6-5, the J call TRBJ1-1, with D perhaps TRBD1 (5 bases). V was pared by 0 bases and J by 2 bases, with 10 bases between. The CDR3 is made up of 15 amino acids. Looked up from germline, CDR1 is MNHEY and CDR2 is SVGAGI. Here the CDR3 DNA reads TGTGCCAGCAGTTACTCGCCCACAGGTAACACTGAAGCTTTCTTT. As protein: CASSYSPTGNTEAFF.

This clonotype appeared a few times. This chain joins TRBV6-1 and TRBJ1-1; D is uncertain. Germline values: CDR1 MNHNS, CDR2 SASEGT. The CDR3 spans 14 residues. V lost 6 bases to trimming and J lost 2 bases, with 13 bases between them. CDR3 bases: TGTGCCAGCAGGGGGAGGCCGGGAAACACTGAAGCTTTCTTT. Protein product: CASRGRPGNTEAFF.

V usage is TRBV27 and J usage is TRBJ1-1; 7 bases line up with TRBD1. The CDR3 runs to 17 residues. Germline CDR1 and CDR2: MNHEY and SMNVEV (reference sequence). V lost 2 bases and J lost 4; bases outside the gene matches: 13. CDR3 region: CASSLIIGGGAGTEAFF. In DNA, the CDR3 is TGTGCCAGCAGTTTAATAATTGGAGGGGGCGCTGGCACTGAAGCTTTCTTT.

There are a few counts of this clonotype. V and J are TRBV30 and TRBJ1-3; D gene uncertain. The CDR3 is made up of 14 amino acids. Trimming took off 0 bases at V and 4 bases at J, with 10 bases between the two ends. Germline V gene lookup returns CDR1 GTSNPN and CDR2 SVGIG (reference sequence). The CDR3 loop is CAWSVSSVGNTIYF. The CDR3 DNA reads as TGTGCCTGGAGTGTATCGTCTGTCGGAAACACCATATATTTT.

In this sample, this clonotype turned up many times. The chain joins TRBV29-1 to TRBJ1-1; no definite D call. CDR1 and CDR2 from the germline V gene are SQVTM and ANQGSEA. V was pared by 4 bases and J by 4 bases, with 13 bases between. This CDR3 contains 13 residues. The CDR3 is CSVVVVRGTEAFF. The CDR3, as DNA: TGCAGCGTTGTAGTCGTCCGAGGCACTGAAGCTTTCTTT.

This clonotype has a count of ten or more. V and J are TRBV2 and TRBJ1-6; weak D call: TRBD1 (6 bases). Germline assignment: CDR1 SNHLY and CDR2 FYNNEI. Trimming took 6 bases from V and 4 from J, leaving 13 bases between them. This CDR3 has 15 amino acids. The CDR3 is CASRPETGYNSPLHF. In DNA form, the CDR3 reads TGTGCCAGCAGGCCTGAAACAGGGTATAATTCACCCCTCCACTTT.

Written as DNA, the CDR3 is TGTGCCAGCAGTTTACCGGGACTAGCGGGTGAGACCCAGTACTTC. Its protein product is CASSLPGLAGETQYF. This chain uses TRBV28 with TRBJ2-5; 12 bases align to TRBD2. Germline values: CDR1 MDHEN, CDR2 SYDVKM. The CDR3 runs 15 residues. Losses at the gene ends were 2 bases for V and 5 bases for J; bases not matched to a gene: 3.

In its sample, this clonotype was seen many times. This chain links TRBV11-2 with TRBJ1-1; possibly TRBD1 for D (5 bases). The V gene lost 0 bases and the J gene lost 4 bases, with 12 bases spanning the gap. From germline, CDR1 is SGHAT and CDR2 FQNNGV. CDR3 size: 15 residues. The CDR3 protein is CASSLDHGASTEAFF. CDR3 DNA sequence: TGTGCCAGCAGCTTAGATCACGGGGCGAGCACTGAAGCTTTCTTT.

This clonotype was observed a few times. This chain links TRBV7-2 with TRBJ2-7; D ambiguous. Looked up from germline, CDR1 is SGHTA and CDR2 is FQGNSA. V lost 2 bases and J lost 2, with 13 bases in between. This CDR3 spans 15 amino acids. Here the CDR3 reads CASSLILGGTYEQYF. DNA for the CDR3: TGTGCCAGCAGCTTAATTTTAGGTGGAACCTACGAGCAGTACTTC.

The chain couples TRBV6-2 or TRBV6-3 to TRBJ2-3; tentatively, D is TRBD1 or TRBD2 (6 bases each). Trimming removed 10 bases from V and 4 bases from J, with 21 bases in between. The CDR3 has 15 residues. From germline, CDR1 is MNHEY and CDR2 SVGEGT. The CDR3 loop reads CATSHTGEGADTQYF. The CDR3 coding sequence is TGTGCCACCTCCCATACGGGAGAGGGGGCAGATACGCAGTATTTT.

The chain links TRBV12-3 or TRBV12-4 to TRBJ2-7, with TRBD2 matching 14 bases. J lost 2 bases, V lost 5 bases, and 17 bases had no gene match. This CDR3 has 20 amino acids. CDR3 DNA sequence: TGTGCCAGCAGTCCAAGCGCCACCGGGACTAGCGGGGGATTTACCTACGAGCAGTACTTC. Translating it yields CASSPSATGTSGGFTYEQYF.

The table lists this clonotype with many counts. The V and J genes are TRBV6-5 and TRBJ1-2; no definite D call. The V end was cut by 0 bases, the J end by 2 bases, with 10 bases between. Germline CDR1 reads MNHEY; CDR2 reads SVGAGI. The CDR3 is 15 residues long. The CDR3: CASSYSWQKNYGYTF. Written as DNA, the CDR3 is TGTGCCAGCAGTTACTCGTGGCAGAAAAACTATGGCTACACCTTC.

The rearrangement links TRBV6-2 or TRBV6-3 to TRBJ2-1, with 8 nucleotides matching TRBD2. The CDR3 covers 14 residues. Trimming removed 5 bases from V and 9 bases from J; junction bases left unmatched: 9. Germline CDR1 reads MNHEY; CDR2 reads SVGEGT. CDR3 sequence: CASSDEGLEGEQFF. Written as DNA, the CDR3 is TGTGCCAGCAGTGATGAGGGACTAGAGGGTGAGCAGTTCTTC.

In its sample, this clonotype was seen a few times. This sequence joins TRBV5-1 and TRBJ2-2; no definite D call. Between the trimmed V and J ends, which lost 4 bases and 1 base, there was a span of 17 bases. CDR1 is SGHRS and CDR2 is YFSETQ in the germline V gene. The CDR3 totals 17 residues. This chain's CDR3 is CASSTGLRALNTGELFF. The CDR3 DNA follows: TGCGCCAGCAGCACCGGATTAAGGGCGCTGAACACCGGGGAGCTGTTTTTT.

The chain joins TRBV18 to TRBJ2-2; D is possibly TRBD1 (6 bases). The CDR3 loop spans 16 amino acids. Trimming took 3 bases from V and 1 from J, leaving 12 bases between them. Germline lookup yields CDR1 KGHSH and CDR2 LQKENI. CDR3 bases: TGTGCCAGCTCACCCAGTCAGGGGAAGAACACCGGGGAGCTGTTTTTT. The encoded protein is CASSPSQGKNTGELFF.

There are a few counts of this clonotype. The chain employs TRBV20-1 and TRBJ2-1; 11 bases fit TRBD2. The CDR3 has 17 residues. V dropped 1 base and J dropped 4; count of bases not matched to a gene: 9. The germline CDR1 and CDR2 sequences are DFQATT and SNEGSKA (reference sequence). The CDR3 DNA follows: TGCAGTGCTAGAGCCCTAGCGGGAGGTCGGATTTACAATGAGCAGTTCTTC. It translates to CSARALAGGRIYNEQFF.

V and J are TRBV10-3 and TRBJ2-5; possible D gene TRBD1, 6 bases. From germline, CDR1 is ENHRY and CDR2 SYGVKD. Trimming cost V 6 bases and J 5 bases, with 10 bases left between them. The CDR3 contains 12 residues. Written as DNA, the CDR3 is TGTGCCATCAGCCCCACAGGGGAGACCCAGTACTTC. It specifies CAISPTGETQYF.

The genes are TRBV28 and TRBJ2-1, with TRBD2 matching 9 bases. The V and J ends lost 7 bases and 5 bases, in that order; junction bases with no gene match: 9. Germline CDR1 and CDR2: MDHEN and SYDVKM. The CDR3 is 15 amino acids. The DNA for the CDR3 is TGTGCCAGCATTCGAGCGGGAGGCTTGAACAATGAGCAGTTCTTC. It codes for CASIRAGGLNNEQFF.

This clonotype came up many times. The chain carries TRBV20-1 and TRBJ2-7; the match to TRBD2 covers 11 bases. CDR3 length: 14 residues. Germline trimming cut 6 bases from V and 6 bases from J; bases unmatched to any gene: 10. Germline V CDR1 and CDR2: DFQATT, SNEGSKA (reference sequence). CDR3 sequence reads: CSARGVAGGSEQYF. Here the CDR3 DNA reads TGCAGTGCGAGGGGAGTAGCGGGAGGGAGCGAGCAGTACTTC.

The V gene is TRBV7-8, the J gene TRBJ2-2; a possible D gene is TRBD2 (6 bases). Germline V gene data show CDR1 as SGHVS and CDR2 as FQNEAQ. This CDR3 is built from 16 residues. Trimming removed 2 bases at V and 2 bases at J, with 12 bases between. CDR3 in amino acids: CASSLLGLGNTGELFF. The CDR3 DNA sequence: TGTGCCAGCAGCTTATTGGGACTGGGAAACACCGGGGAGCTGTTTTTT.

This clonotype was recorded many times. This chain uses TRBV30 with TRBJ1-2, with D hard to call. Looked up from germline, CDR1 is GTSNPN and CDR2 is SVGIG (reference sequence). This CDR3 contains 8 residues. The V end was cut by 5 bases, the J end by 12 bases, with 7 bases between. The CDR3 nucleotides are TGTGCCTGGGGGGATCACACCTTC. Its protein is CAWGDHTF.

This clonotype was seen a few times. The rearrangement links TRBV5-1 to TRBJ2-5; tentatively, D is TRBD1 (6 bases). The CDR3 spans 16 residues. Trimming took 6 bases from V and 7 from J, leaving 25 bases between them. The V gene's germline CDR1 is SGHRS and CDR2 YFSETQ. The CDR3 region has the DNA TGCGCCAGCACCGGTTGGGACATTACCCGAAAGTTGACCCAGTACTTC. This gives the protein CASTGWDITRKLTQYF.

This clonotype has only one observation. The chain couples TRBV18 to TRBJ2-4; perhaps TRBD2 as D (6 bases). In germline, CDR1 is KGHSH, CDR2 LQKENI. The ends were cut back, 3 bases at V and 0 bases at J, with 15 bases in the middle. This CDR3 is built from 17 residues. CDR3 DNA: TGTGCCAGCTCACCGTTTTCGGGGGTGACAGCCAAAAACATTCAGTACTTC. Amino acid sequence: CASSPFSGVTAKNIQYF.